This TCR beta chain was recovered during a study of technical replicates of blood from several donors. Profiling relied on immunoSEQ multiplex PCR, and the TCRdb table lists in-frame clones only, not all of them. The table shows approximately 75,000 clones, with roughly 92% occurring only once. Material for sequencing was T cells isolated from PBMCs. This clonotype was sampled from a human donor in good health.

CDR3 coding DNA: TGTGCCATCAGTGACTTTGGGACAGGGGCTTTCAATCAGCCCCAGCATTTT. It codes for CAISDFGTGAFNQPQHF. The rearrangement links TRBV10-3 to TRBJ1-5; TRBD1 matches 10 bases. Germline V CDR1 and CDR2: ENHRY, SYGVKD. The CDR3 is 17 amino acids. The V and J ends lost 3 bases and 3 bases, in that order; junction bases with no gene match: 8.